Listed below are T cell receptor beta chains from one sample, sequenced in a study of blood T cell repertoires in COVID-19. Profiled with immunoSEQ multiplex PCR; TCRdb holds only in-frame clones, not every one. The data show approximately 220,000 clones, 80% to 85% seen once. Input material: PBMCs or T cells enriched from blood (not recorded which). The receptors shown here come from a woman aged 40 to 50 who had recovered from COVID-19. Each CDR3 is given with its conserved first and last residue. The order of the fields is clone size, D gene, J gene, V gene, CDR3 DNA, CDR3 protein. The D gene is left open where the match is weak. Size values are once, few and many counts, or a class for expanded clones, and some rows have none.

once,NA,TRBJ1-1,TRBV27,TGTGCCAGCAGTTTATCGTTGGAGGACAGAGAAGCTTTCTTT,CASSLSLEDREAFF
NA,NA,TRBJ2-2,TRBV4-1,TGCGCCAGCAGCCCACGGGACATAAACACCGGGGAGCTGTTTTTT,CASSPRDINTGELFF
NA,NA,TRBJ1-5,TRBV5-1,TGCGCCAGCAGCTTGGGACAGTTAGGAAGCAATCAGCCCCAGCATTTT,CASSLGQLGSNQPQHF
NA,NA,TRBJ1-5,TRBV6-2/TRBV6-3,TGTGCCAGCAGTTACATCAGTAGCAATCAGCCCCAGCATTTT,CASSYISSNQPQHF
NA,TRBD2,TRBJ2-3,TRBV4-1,TGCGCCAGCAGCCAGGACACTAGCGGCACAGATACGCAGTATTTT,CASSQDTSGTDTQYF
NA,TRBD1,TRBJ2-2,TRBV27,TGTGCCAGCAGTTTGGGACAGGGGCCCTCAACCGGGGAGCTGTTTTTT,CASSLGQGPSTGELFF
NA,NA,TRBJ2-7,TRBV5-1,TGCGCCAGCAGCCTTCGACAGGCCTACGAGCAGTACTTC,CASSLRQAYEQYF
NA,TRBD1,TRBJ2-5,TRBV24-1,TGTGCCACCAGTGAGGCAGGGGGAGAAGAGACCCAGTACTTC,CATSEAGGEETQYF
once,NA,TRBJ1-1,TRBV30,TGTGCCTGGACCGACCAGGGGCTTACTGAAGCTTTCTTT,CAWTDQGLTEAFF
NA,TRBD2,TRBJ2-5,TRBV7-4,TGTGCCAGGGCGCGGGAGGGCCTGGAGACCCAGTACTTC,CARAREGLETQYF
NA,NA,TRBJ1-1,TRBV28,TGTGCCAGCAGCCCAAAGAAGACAGACACTGAAGCTTTCTTT,CASSPKKTDTEAFF
NA,NA,TRBJ2-1,TRBV9,TGTGCCAGCAGCGCCAGGGGTGAGCAGTTCTTC,CASSARGEQFF
NA,NA,TRBJ1-4,TRBV27,TGTGCCAGCAGTCTAATAACGGGACACCAGAAACTGTTTTTT,CASSLITGHQKLFF
few,TRBD1,TRBJ1-2,TRBV28,TGTGCCAGCAGAAGGCGAACAGGGGTCTATGGCTACACCTTC,CASRRRTGVYGYTF
NA,TRBD1,TRBJ1-2,TRBV7-2,TGTGCCAGCAGCTTAAGGGTGGGGCAGGGGGCGGTTGGCTACACCTTC,CASSLRVGQGAVGYTF
NA,TRBD1,TRBJ1-2,TRBV27,TGTGCCAGCGGGGACAGGGGGCGTTCGGGCTACACCTTC,CASGDRGRSGYTF
NA,TRBD1,TRBJ1-5,TRBV2,TGTGCCAGCAGAGCCGACAGGGGCCTAAGCAATCAGCCCCAGCATTTT,CASRADRGLSNQPQHF
NA,NA,TRBJ2-1,TRBV19,TGTGCCAGTAGTCCATCTAGGGGGACCTCCTACAATGAGCAGTTCTTC,CASSPSRGTSYNEQFF
NA,NA,TRBJ2-1,TRBV3-1/TRBV3-2,TGTGCCAGCCGCCCGGGAGCCTCCTACAATGAGCAGTTCTTC,CASRPGASYNEQFF
NA,TRBD1,TRBJ1-3,TRBV23-1,TGCGCCCGCCACAGGGGATCGGGAAACACCATATATTTT,CARHRGSGNTIYF
NA,TRBD1,TRBJ2-1,TRBV7-7,TGTGCCAGCAGCCAAGACAGGGCACATGAGCAGTTCTTC,CASSQDRAHEQFF
once,TRBD2,TRBJ2-2,TRBV5-1,TGCGCCAGCAGCTCCCAAGCGGGACTCACCGGGGAGCTGTTTTTT,CASSSQAGLTGELFF
NA,NA,TRBJ2-5,TRBV9,TGTGCCAGCAGCGTAGTGGGCAGGGCCCAAGAGACCCAGTACTTC,CASSVVGRAQETQYF
NA,TRBD2,TRBJ2-2,TRBV5-1,TGCGCCAGCAGCCGACTAGCGGGAGGGAACACCGGGGAGCTGTTTTTT,CASSRLAGGNTGELFF
NA,NA,TRBJ1-1,TRBV2,TGTGCCAGCAGTAGACAGAGCCCGACTGAAGCTTTCTTT,CASSRQSPTEAFF
NA,NA,TRBJ1-2,TRBV29-1,TGCAGCGTTGAAGATCGGCCAGGGGTCTATGGCTACACCTTC,CSVEDRPGVYGYTF
NA,NA,TRBJ2-3,TRBV9,TGTGCCAGCAGCCAAGGTCCGGGACTTCTTAGCACAGATACGCAGTATTTT,CASSQGPGLLSTDTQYF
NA,NA,TRBJ2-1,TRBV19,TGTGCCAGTAGTATGAGGAGCGGTTCCTACAATGAGCAGTTCTTC,CASSMRSGSYNEQFF
few,NA,TRBJ1-3,TRBV11-3,TGTGCCAGCAGCCCCTCCCGGGGTACGGGAAACACCATATATTTT,CASSPSRGTGNTIYF
NA,NA,TRBJ2-7,TRBV25-1,TGTGCCAGCAGCCTTTTAGGGGGGGGCGAGCAGTACTTC,CASSLLGGGEQYF
NA,TRBD2,TRBJ2-1,TRBV5-1,TGCGCCAGCAGCTCCCGACTAGCGGGAGGGAGTAATGAGCAGTTCTTC,CASSSRLAGGSNEQFF
NA,TRBD1,TRBJ1-6,TRBV11-2,TGTGCCAGCAGCTTAGGGACAGGGGGCCGGGGATCACCCCTCCACTTT,CASSLGTGGRGSPLHF
NA,NA,TRBJ1-2,TRBV27,TGTGCCAGCAGTTCCTCAGGGAGGGGCTACACCTTC,CASSSSGRGYTF
NA,TRBD2,TRBJ2-7,TRBV7-9,TGTGCCAGCAGCCAGCGGGGCGGAAGCTCCTACGAGCAGTACTTC,CASSQRGGSSYEQYF
NA,NA,TRBJ1-3,TRBV15,TGTGCCACCGGAACAGGGATTACTGGAAACACCATATATTTT,CATGTGITGNTIYF
NA,TRBD1,TRBJ2-4,TRBV11-3,TGTGCCAGCAGCCCCGAACAGGGGGGCGGAATAAACATTCAGTACTTC,CASSPEQGGGINIQYF
NA,NA,TRBJ1-2,TRBV28,TGTGCCAGCAGTTTAGGTACAGACTATGGCTACACCTTC,CASSLGTDYGYTF
NA,TRBD1,TRBJ1-3,TRBV18,TGTGCCAGCTCACTCAACTCGGGACAGGGGTACGGAAACACCATATATTTT,CASSLNSGQGYGNTIYF
NA,NA,TRBJ1-4,TRBV12-3/TRBV12-4,TGTGCCAGCAGTTTGGAGGGAGCTAAAGGACTGTTTTTT,CASSLEGAKGLFF
few,NA,TRBJ2-5,TRBV25-1,TGTGCCAGCTCTTCGCTGCGGGACGACGAGACCCAGTACTTC,CASSSLRDDETQYF
NA,TRBD1,TRBJ1-1,TRBV7-9,TGTGCCAGCAGCGCTCGGACAGGAAGGGGGAACACTGAAGCTTTCTTT,CASSARTGRGNTEAFF
NA,NA,TRBJ1-1,TRBV7-9,TGTGCCAGCAGCCCAGGTGGGGGGACGGGAACTGAAGCTTTCTTT,CASSPGGGTGTEAFF
NA,TRBD1,TRBJ1-1,TRBV5-1,TGCGCCAGCAGTCTTACAGGGGTGAACACTGAAGCTTTCTTT,CASSLTGVNTEAFF
NA,TRBD1,TRBJ1-2,TRBV10-3,TGTGCCATCAACTCACTGGGACAGGGCACAAATAACTATGGCTACACCTTC,CAINSLGQGTNNYGYTF
NA,NA,TRBJ1-4,TRBV21-1,TGTGCCAGCAGCAAAGGATGGCCGCGGGCCCAAAATGAAAAACTGTTTTTT,CASSKGWPRAQNEKLFF
NA,TRBD2,TRBJ2-2,TRBV3-1/TRBV3-2,TGTGCCAGCAGCCCCCAGGGAGGGAGTGGGGCCGGGGAGCTGTTTTTT,CASSPQGGSGAGELFF
NA,TRBD1,TRBJ1-1,TRBV29-1,TGCAGCGTGGGGGGACAGCTTAACACTGAAGCTTTCTTT,CSVGGQLNTEAFF
NA,TRBD2,TRBJ2-5,TRBV7-7,TGTGCCAGCAGCTCGGCTAGCGGGAGGGGACAAGAGACCCAGTACTTC,CASSSASGRGQETQYF
NA,TRBD2,TRBJ2-5,TRBV3-1/TRBV3-2,TGTGCCAGCAGCTCCGGACTAGCGGGATGGCAAGAGACCCAGTACTTC,CASSSGLAGWQETQYF